Here is one T cell receptor (beta chain) with its context. It has no known antigen specificity. Base qualities are missing; no much larger clone stands one base away. One collaborating source in Seattle enrolled patients during active infection and followed them longitudinally through the course of disease. Whole blood was collected in K2EDTA tubes by collaborating institutions according to the institutions' own protocols. Collaborator samples were shipped for TCRbeta analysis as frozen whole blood, isolated PBMCs, or DNA extracted from either sample type. The CDR3 sequence holds 14 residues, the cysteine and phenylalanine included. Just the 42-base CDR3 DNA is kept, in frame starting at base 1. According to the germline V gene, CDR1 reads SGHDN and CDR2 reads FVKESK. A distance of 9 bases separates the germline ends of V and J, which lose 1 base and 2 bases respectively. TCRbeta CDR3 regions were amplified from genomic DNA by means of the immunoSEQ Assay, a bias-controlled multiplex PCR. Concerning the study's data processing: Within the assay, amplification of reference gene primers was used to estimate how many nucleated cells each sample contained. To quantify the absolute abundance of each unique TCRbeta CDR3 rearrangement, sequence reads were collapsed and filtered. For each sample, productive Simpson clonality was calculated as the square root of Simpson's diversity index over productive rearrangements. What TCRdb holds here is the immuneACCESS table cut down to in-frame rearrangements. Part of the clones is not present; checked against another copy, under half of the missing clones reflect an unresolved V gene, and the others are unexplained. That table is the source of V, J and clone size, and D and trimming were worked out from the DNA. The sample data list approximately 250,000 clones, and 65% to 90% of these were observed just once. The ten biggest clones cover roughly 5.3% of the sample.

This entry comes from a study of blood T cell repertoires in COVID-19 (dated by TCRdb to 2018 to 2020). Looking at the study overall: Collaborator samples came from the United States, Italy and Spain and covered acute and convalescent phases of COVID-19. A freely available public database, intended as a resource for researchers studying the immune response to SARS-CoV-2, is where the repertoires were released. Samples were obtained from the ongoing ImmuneRACE study (first 160 participants) and from some 1,300 subjects provided by 6 global collaborators. The prospective study material was composed of cDNA or gDNA derived from T cells, B-cell-depleted T cells, or PBMCs. HLA class I and class II types, where available, came from metadata supplied by the sample provider rather than from assay-based typing. Deeply sampled blood TCRbeta repertoires from subjects exposed to, actively infected with, or recovered from COVID-19 were included in the dataset. A de-identified subject ID, COVID-19 status, age in years and sex were almost always included in the sample metadata.

Study-wide findings and limitations: Clinical and demographic metadata were provided uncurated, with the amount varying by source and participant.

The sequence derives from a man in his fifties or sixties with COVID-19, enrolled during active disease. Material: peripheral blood. The V and J segments used are TRBV14 and TRBJ2-7, with the identity of the D gene unclear. The nucleotides are TGTGCCAGCAGCCAAGCCAGGTTCCCCTACGAGCAGTACTTC. This yields the protein CASSQARFPYEQYF.